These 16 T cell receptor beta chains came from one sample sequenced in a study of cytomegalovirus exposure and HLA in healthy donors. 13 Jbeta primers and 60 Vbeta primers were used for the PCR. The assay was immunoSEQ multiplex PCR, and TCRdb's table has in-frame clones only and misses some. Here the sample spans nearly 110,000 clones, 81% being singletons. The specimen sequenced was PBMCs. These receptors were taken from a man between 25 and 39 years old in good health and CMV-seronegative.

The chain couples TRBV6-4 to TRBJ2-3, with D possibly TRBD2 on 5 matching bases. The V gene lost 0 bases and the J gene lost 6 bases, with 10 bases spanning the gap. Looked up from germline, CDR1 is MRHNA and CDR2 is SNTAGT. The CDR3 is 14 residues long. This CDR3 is CASSDSLGGDTQYF. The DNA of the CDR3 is TGTGCCAGCAGTGACTCGTTAGGCGGGGATACGCAGTATTTT.

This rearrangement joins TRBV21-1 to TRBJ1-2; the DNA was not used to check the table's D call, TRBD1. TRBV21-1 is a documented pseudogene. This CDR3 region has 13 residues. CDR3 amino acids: CATAVEQGYGYTF. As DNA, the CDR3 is TGTGCCACCGCAGTGGAACAGGGTTATGGCTACACCTTC.

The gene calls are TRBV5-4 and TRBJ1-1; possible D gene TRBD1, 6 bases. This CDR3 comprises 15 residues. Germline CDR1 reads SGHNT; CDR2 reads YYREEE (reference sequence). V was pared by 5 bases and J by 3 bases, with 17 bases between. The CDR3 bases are TGTGCCAGCAGACCGCGTGGGGGCGCAGACACTGAAGCTTTCTTT. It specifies CASRPRGGADTEAFF.

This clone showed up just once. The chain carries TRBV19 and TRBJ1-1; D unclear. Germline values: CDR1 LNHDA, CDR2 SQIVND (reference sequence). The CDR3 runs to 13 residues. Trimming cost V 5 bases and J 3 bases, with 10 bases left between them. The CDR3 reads CASSWTGDTEAFF. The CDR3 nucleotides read TGTGCCAGTAGTTGGACGGGAGACACTGAAGCTTTCTTT. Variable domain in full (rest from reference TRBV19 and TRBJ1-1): DGGITQSPKYLFRKEGQNVTLSCEQNLNHDAMYWYRQDPGQGLRLIYYSQIVNDFQKGDIAEGYSVSREKKESFPLTVTSAQKNPTAFYLCASSWTGDTEAFFGQGTRLTVV.

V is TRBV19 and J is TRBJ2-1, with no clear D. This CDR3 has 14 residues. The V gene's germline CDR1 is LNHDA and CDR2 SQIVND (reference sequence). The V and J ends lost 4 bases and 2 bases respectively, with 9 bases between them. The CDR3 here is CASSTGAPYNEQFF. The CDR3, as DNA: TGTGCCAGTAGTACAGGCGCACCCTACAATGAGCAGTTCTTC.

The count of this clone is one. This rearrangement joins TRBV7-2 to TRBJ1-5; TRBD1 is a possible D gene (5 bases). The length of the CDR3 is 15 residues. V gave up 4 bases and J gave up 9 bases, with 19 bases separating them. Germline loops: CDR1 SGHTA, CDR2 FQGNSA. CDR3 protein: CASSWDGGAAMPQHF. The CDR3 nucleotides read TGTGCCAGCAGCTGGGACGGGGGAGCTGCTATGCCCCAGCATTTT.

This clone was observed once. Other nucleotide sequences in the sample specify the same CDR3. Written as DNA, the CDR3 is TGCAGCGTTGACAGGGGGAACACTGAAGCTTTCTTT. As protein: CSVDRGNTEAFF. V usage is TRBV29-1 and J usage is TRBJ1-1; D may be TRBD1 (6 bases). The CDR3 has 12 residues. Germline V lookup: CDR1 SQVTM, CDR2 ANQGSEA. Trimming shortened V by 3 bases and J by 1 base, and 6 bases separated the two germline ends.

The CDR3 sequence is CSVEEGTVGETQYF. DNA of the CDR3: TGCAGCGTTGAGGAGGGGACAGTGGGGGAGACCCAGTACTTC. The V call is TRBV29-1, the J call TRBJ2-5; D perhaps matches TRBD1 (7 bases). CDR1 SQVTM and CDR2 ANQGSEA come from the germline V gene. Trimming removed 3 bases from V and 5 bases from J, with 16 bases in between. The CDR3 spans 14 residues.

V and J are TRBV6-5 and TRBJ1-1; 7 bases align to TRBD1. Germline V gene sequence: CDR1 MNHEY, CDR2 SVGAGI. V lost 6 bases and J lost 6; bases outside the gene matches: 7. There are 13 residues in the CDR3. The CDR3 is CASSAPGTAEAFF. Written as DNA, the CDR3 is TGTGCCAGCAGCGCCCCCGGGACAGCTGAAGCTTTCTTT.

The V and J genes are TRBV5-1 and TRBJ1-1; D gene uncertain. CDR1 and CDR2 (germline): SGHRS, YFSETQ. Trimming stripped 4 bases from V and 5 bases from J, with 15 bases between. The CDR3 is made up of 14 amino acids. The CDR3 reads CASSLGRLETEAFF. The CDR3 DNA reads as TGCGCCAGCAGCCTCGGTCGACTGGAAACTGAAGCTTTCTTT.

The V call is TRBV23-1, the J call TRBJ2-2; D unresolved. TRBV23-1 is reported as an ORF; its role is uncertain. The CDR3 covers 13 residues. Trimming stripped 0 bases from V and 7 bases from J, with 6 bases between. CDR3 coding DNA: TGCGCCAGCAGTCAATCTGAGATCGGGGAGCTGTTTTTT. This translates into CASSQSEIGELFF.

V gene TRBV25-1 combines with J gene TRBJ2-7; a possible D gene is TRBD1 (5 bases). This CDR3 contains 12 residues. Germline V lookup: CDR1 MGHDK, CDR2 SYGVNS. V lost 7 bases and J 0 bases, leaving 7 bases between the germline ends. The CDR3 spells CASTQGSYEQYF. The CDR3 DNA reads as TGTGCCAGCACCCAGGGCTCCTACGAGCAGTACTTC.

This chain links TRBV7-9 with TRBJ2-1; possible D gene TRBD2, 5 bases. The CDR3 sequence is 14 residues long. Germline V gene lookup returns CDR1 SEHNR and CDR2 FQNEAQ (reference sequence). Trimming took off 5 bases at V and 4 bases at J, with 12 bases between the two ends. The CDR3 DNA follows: TGTGCCAGCAGCCCCTTCCCGGGGTACAATGAGCAGTTCTTC. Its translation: CASSPFPGYNEQFF.

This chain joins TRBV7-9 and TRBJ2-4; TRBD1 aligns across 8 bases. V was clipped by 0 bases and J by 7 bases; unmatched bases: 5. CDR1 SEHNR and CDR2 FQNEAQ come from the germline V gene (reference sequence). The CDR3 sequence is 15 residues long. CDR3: CASSLATGAGNIQYF. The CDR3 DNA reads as TGTGCCAGCAGCTTAGCGACAGGGGCCGGGAACATTCAGTACTTC.

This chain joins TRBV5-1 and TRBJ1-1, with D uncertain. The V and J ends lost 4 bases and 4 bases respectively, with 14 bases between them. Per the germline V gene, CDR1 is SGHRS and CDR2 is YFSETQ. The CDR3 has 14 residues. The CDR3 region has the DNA TGCGCCAGCAGCGGCGGCCTGAGGGTCACTGAAGCTTTCTTT. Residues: CASSGGLRVTEAFF.

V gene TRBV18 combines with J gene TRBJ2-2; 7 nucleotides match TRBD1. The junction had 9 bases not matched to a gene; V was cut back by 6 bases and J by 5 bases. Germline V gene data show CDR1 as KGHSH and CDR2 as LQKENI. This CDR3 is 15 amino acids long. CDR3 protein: CASSSTGVETGELFF. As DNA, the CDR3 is TGTGCCAGCTCTTCCACAGGGGTAGAAACCGGGGAGCTGTTTTTT.